Below, 31 T cell receptor beta chains from the same sample are listed, as sequenced in a study of T cells in Graves' hyperthyroidism and ophthalmopathy. Amplified TCR beta CDR3 regions came from RNA transcripts. In the first-round RT-PCR of the TCR CDR3, the HTBI primer set was used. TCRdb re-called the multiplex PCR reads with MiXCR, one entry per CDR3 protein. The data contain 550,000 to 850,000 distinct CDR3 sequences, approximately 19% of them seen just once; the ten biggest clones take up around 17%. The sequencing sample was made of blood. The origin of the receptors is a woman between 45 and 60 years old with Graves' hyperthyroidism that later progressed to Graves' ophthalmopathy.

This chain connects TRBV5-1 to TRBJ1-5; maybe TRBD1 (5 bases). Germline V gives CDR1 SGHRS, CDR2 YFSETQ. The CDR3 totals 15 residues. V lost 1 base, J lost 3 bases, and 11 bases lay in between. CDR3 sequence (DNA): TGCGCCAGCAGCTTGAACCCAGGGAACAATCAGCCCCAGCATTTT. Translating it yields CASSLNPGNNQPQHF.

This clonotype has just a few counts. In DNA form, the CDR3 reads TGCAGCGCCGAAGGCGAGCGGGGGAGCAATGAGCAGTTCTTC. This codes for CSAEGERGSNEQFF. The chain links TRBV29-1 to TRBJ2-1; 8 nucleotides line up with TRBD2. Germline assignment: CDR1 SQVTM and CDR2 ANQGSEA. The V segment lost 7 bases and the J segment 6 bases; nucleotides outside the gene matches: 11. This CDR3 region has 14 residues.

The gene calls are TRBV10-2 and TRBJ2-7; D is ambiguous. This CDR3 has 14 amino acids. The ends were cut back, 3 bases at V and 4 bases at J, with 13 bases in the middle. The V gene's germline CDR1 is WSHSY and CDR2 SAAADI. CDR3 sequence reads: CASSDGLSVYEQYF. The CDR3 DNA sequence: TGCGCCAGCAGTGATGGGCTATCAGTTTACGAGCAGTACTTC.

The chain combines TRBV11-3 with TRBJ2-2; 8 nucleotides align to TRBD1. With 5 bases clipped from V and 7 bases from J, the junction kept 6 bases outside the gene matches. This CDR3 is built from 14 residues. The germline V gene encodes CDR1 SGHNT and CDR2 YENEEA. CDR3 DNA sequence: TGTGCCAGCAGCGCAGGGGGCGGAATCGGGGAGCTGTTTTTT. Encoded protein: CASSAGGGIGELFF. The complete variable domain, with remaining parts taken from reference TRBV11-3 and TRBJ2-2, reads EAGVVQSPRYKIIEKKQPVAFWCNPISGHNTLYWYLQNLGQGPELLIRYENEEAVDDSQLPKDRFSAERLKGVDSTLKIQPAELGDSAVYLCASSAGGGIGELFFGEGSRLTVL.

V and J are TRBV19 and TRBJ2-3, with TRBD1 matching over 7 bases. Germline V CDR1 and CDR2: LNHDA, SQIVND (reference sequence). The junction had 7 bases not matched to a gene; V was cut back by 3 bases and J by 1 base. The CDR3 covers 16 residues. In nucleotides, the CDR3 is TGTGCCAGTAGTATTTCCCGGGACAGTCGCACAGATACGCAGTATTTT. Translated, it gives CASSISRDSRTDTQYF.

The chain has TRBV5-1 and TRBJ1-5; D call uncertain. CDR1 and CDR2 (germline): SGHRS, YFSETQ. The CDR3 length is 15 residues. Trimming took 0 bases from V and 4 from J, leaving 11 bases between them. Here the CDR3 reads CASSLESGVNQPQHF. The CDR3 DNA is TGCGCCAGCAGCTTGGAATCTGGGGTTAATCAGCCCCAGCATTTT.

This clonotype was counted many times. V and J are TRBV6-1 and TRBJ2-2; D is undetermined. The CDR3 has 13 residues. The V end was cut by 5 bases, the J end by 5 bases, with 9 bases between. Germline-derived CDR1 and CDR2 are MNHNS and SASEGT. In DNA, the CDR3 is TGTGCCAGCAGTTCTTTAGGTACCGGGGAGCTGTTTTTT. Its translation is CASSSLGTGELFF.

The V and J genes are TRBV5-4 and TRBJ1-1; TRBD1 matches at 10 bases. The CDR3 is made up of 15 amino acids. J was trimmed by 6 bases and V by 4 bases; bases with no gene match: 9. The germline V gene has CDR1 SGHNT and CDR2 YYREEE (reference sequence). The CDR3 here is CASSQAGQGGAEAFF. CDR3 nucleotides: TGTGCCAGCAGCCAAGCCGGACAGGGGGGAGCTGAAGCTTTCTTT.

The table lists this clonotype with a few counts. The chain combines TRBV6-4 with TRBJ2-5; D gene unclear. The CDR3 is 11 residues long. From germline, CDR1 is MRHNA and CDR2 SNTAGT. V was pared by 9 bases and J by 5 bases, with 10 bases between. The CDR3 coding sequence is TGTGCCAGGGAGTGGTGGGAGACCCAGTACTTC. Its translation is CAREWWETQYF.

V is TRBV6-5 and J is TRBJ1-5, with D tentatively TRBD1 (6 bases). The CDR3 is 14 residues long. V lost 2 bases and J lost 7, with 12 bases in between. The germline CDR1 and CDR2 sequences are MNHEY and SVGAGI. In DNA, the CDR3 is TGTGCCAGCAGTTACGGGGGCTCGGCACAGCCCCAGCATTTT. It is translated as CASSYGGSAQPQHF.

The genes are TRBV9 and TRBJ2-1, with D perhaps matching TRBD2 (5 bases). This CDR3 region has 16 residues. V was shortened by 3 bases and J by 6 bases, with 19 bases between the two germline ends. Per germline, CDR1 SGDLS and CDR2 YYNGEE. For the CDR3, the DNA is TGTGCCAGCAGCGAGAGTCGCGGGCTAGCCACCAATGAGCAGTTCTTC. This encodes CASSESRGLATNEQFF.

There are many counts of this clonotype. The gene calls are TRBV20-1 and TRBJ2-1; D is perhaps TRBD1 (5 bases). CDR3 size: 15 residues. In germline, CDR1 is DFQATT, CDR2 SNEGSKA (reference sequence). V was cut by 3 bases and J by 6 bases, with 18 bases left in between. The DNA of the CDR3 is TGCAGTGCTAGGAGCAGGGTTGATGCAATCAATGAGCAGTTCTTC. It translates to CSARSRVDAINEQFF.

This clonotype appeared a few times. The V gene is TRBV27, the J gene TRBJ1-2, with D possibly TRBD1 on 5 matching bases. Germline V gives CDR1 MNHEY, CDR2 SMNVEV (reference sequence). The CDR3 consists of 13 residues. Deletions cut 4 bases from V and 6 bases from J, with 12 bases between. CDR3 protein: CASSSSGGDGYTF. The CDR3 DNA reads TGTGCCAGCAGTTCCTCTGGGGGTGATGGCTACACCTTC.

A few counts support this clonotype. The rearrangement joins TRBV29-1 to TRBJ1-1, with D unclear. The CDR3 length is 10 residues. CDR1 is SQVTM, CDR2 ANQGSEA, per germline. Trimming stripped 4 bases from V and 2 bases from J, with 2 bases between. The CDR3 DNA reads as TGCAGCGTTGCTAACACTGAAGCTTTCTTT. Translating gives CSVANTEAFF.

The table lists this clonotype with many counts. The gene calls are TRBV11-2 and TRBJ1-1; D remains ambiguous. The germline V gene encodes CDR1 SGHAT and CDR2 FQNNGV. The CDR3 loop spans 14 amino acids. Trimming shortened V by 1 base and J by 0 bases, and 6 bases separated the two germline ends. CDR3 region: CASSLVSVNTEAFF. Written as DNA, the CDR3 is TGTGCCAGCAGCTTAGTCTCAGTGAACACTGAAGCTTTCTTT.

This clonotype has more than one count but fewer than ten. The chain joins TRBV4-1 to TRBJ2-1, with 16 bases fitting TRBD2. The CDR3 spans 19 residues. The germline V gene has CDR1 MGHRA and CDR2 YSYEKL. The ends lost 1 base at V and 3 bases at J; junction bases unmatched: 6. The CDR3 nucleotides are TGCGCCAGCAGCCAAGGAGCGGGACTAGCGGGGGGGCTCTACAATGAGCAGTTCTTC. This sequence encodes CASSQGAGLAGGLYNEQFF.

This clonotype was detected a few times. In DNA form, the CDR3 reads TGTGCCAGCAGTGATGGGTACAGGGGGCCCTTGAACACCGGGGAGCTGTTTTTT. It is translated as CASSDGYRGPLNTGELFF. V gene TRBV6-1 combines with J gene TRBJ2-2; TRBD1 matches 9 bases. Germline assignment: CDR1 MNHNS and CDR2 SASEGT. The V gene end was trimmed by 3 bases and the J gene end by 1 base; junction bases not matched to a gene: 9. There are 18 residues in the CDR3.

This rearrangement joins TRBV19 to TRBJ1-2; 7 nucleotides line up with TRBD1. The V segment lost 1 base and the J segment 7 bases; nucleotides outside the gene matches: 6. From germline, CDR1 is LNHDA and CDR2 SQIVND (reference sequence). This CDR3 comprises 14 residues. CDR3 coding DNA: TGTGCCAGTAGTATAGGAACAGGGGCTCGTGGCTACACCTTC. The encoded protein is CASSIGTGARGYTF. Filled out from reference TRBV19 and TRBJ1-2, the complete variable domain reads DGGITQSPKYLFRKEGQNVTLSCEQNLNHDAMYWYRQDPGQGLRLIYYSQIVNDFQKGDIAEGYSVSREKKESFPLTVTSAQKNPTAFYLCASSIGTGARGYTFGSGTRLTVV.

The chain has TRBV6-1 and TRBJ2-1; 8 nucleotides agree with TRBD1. In germline, CDR1 is MNHNS, CDR2 SASEGT. V lost 8 bases, J lost 0 bases, and 21 bases stayed unmatched. The CDR3 totals 20 residues. The CDR3 spells CASGSKIISRQGSSYNEQFF. In DNA, the CDR3 is TGTGCCAGCGGTTCTAAGATAATAAGCCGACAGGGGAGCTCCTACAATGAGCAGTTCTTC.

This clonotype has a count of ten or more. The chain employs TRBV5-1 and TRBJ1-5; TRBD1 matches at 7 bases. This CDR3 contains 17 residues. Germline-derived CDR1 and CDR2 are SGHRS and YFSETQ. The V segment lost 0 bases and the J segment 3 bases; nucleotides outside the gene matches: 9. This chain's CDR3 is CASSLGQGEGYNQPQHF. For the CDR3, the DNA is TGCGCCAGCAGCTTGGGCCAGGGGGAAGGGTACAATCAGCCCCAGCATTTT.

This rearrangement joins TRBV24-1 to TRBJ2-5; D is ambiguous. V lost 11 bases and J lost 3, with 15 bases in between. Germline values: CDR1 KGHDR, CDR2 SFDVKD. This CDR3 contains 13 residues. CDR3 amino acids: CAIQRFGEETQYF. For the CDR3, the DNA is TGTGCCATCCAAAGATTCGGTGAAGAGACCCAGTACTTC.

The sample holds a few counts of this clonotype. V usage is TRBV3-1 and J usage is TRBJ2-7; 9 bases are a match to TRBD2. CDR3 length: 16 amino acids. Germline assignment: CDR1 LGHDT and CDR2 YNNKEL (reference sequence). J gave up 5 bases and V 0 bases, and 8 bases lay outside the gene matches. CDR3 bases: TGTGCCAGCAGCCAAGAAGGGCGGGGGGGCGTCGACGAGCAGTACTTC. It codes for CASSQEGRGGVDEQYF.

This rearrangement joins TRBV29-1 to TRBJ1-1; TRBD1 might be the D (5 bases). V was shortened by 7 bases and J by 0 bases, with 9 bases between the two germline ends. From germline, CDR1 is SQVTM and CDR2 ANQGSEA. The CDR3 runs 12 residues. Here the CDR3 DNA reads TGCAGCGCGGGGGTGTTGAACACTGAAGCTTTCTTT. It translates to CSAGVLNTEAFF. The variable domain in full, with the rest retrieved from reference TRBV29-1 and TRBJ1-1, is SAVISQKPSRDICQRGTSLTIQCQVDSQVTMMFWYRQQPGQSLTLIATANQGSEATYESGFVIDKFPISRPNLTFSTLTVSNMSPEDSSIYLCSAGVLNTEAFFGQGTRLTVV.

The sample holds many counts of this clonotype. This chain connects TRBV12-3 or TRBV12-4 to TRBJ1-5; D is perhaps TRBD1 (6 bases). The CDR3 sequence is 15 residues long. V was clipped by 6 bases and J by 0 bases, with 12 bases between them. The CDR3 region has the DNA TGTGCCAGCAGCCAGGGGACATCTAGCAATCAGCCCCAGCATTTT. Residues: CASSQGTSSNQPQHF.

J is TRBJ1-5 and V is TRBV19; 9 nucleotides align to TRBD1. V trimming: 6 bases; J trimming: 0 bases; junction bases outside the gene matches: 9. The CDR3 contains 17 residues. Germline CDR1 is LNHDA and CDR2 is SQIVND (reference sequence). The DNA of the CDR3 is TGTGCCAGTAGGGGATGGACAGGGGAATATAGCAATCAGCCCCAGCATTTT. It encodes CASRGWTGEYSNQPQHF.

V gene TRBV6-5 combines with J gene TRBJ1-5; D is unresolved. CDR3 length equals 16 residues. Trimming cost V 0 bases and J 4 bases, with 13 bases left between them. Germline CDR1 reads MNHEY; CDR2 reads SVGAGI. CDR3 sequence reads: CASSYSRAAVNQPQHF. The DNA for the CDR3 is TGTGCCAGCAGTTACTCGAGGGCCGCCGTGAATCAGCCCCAGCATTTT.

This chain joins TRBV20-1 and TRBJ2-7, with D maybe TRBD1 (6 bases). V was pared by 3 bases and J by 4 bases, with 22 bases between. The CDR3 covers 16 residues. The germline gives CDR1 DFQATT, CDR2 SNEGSKA (reference sequence). CDR3 sequence (DNA): TGCAGTGCTAGCAACGTACCGGGACAAGATTTTTACGAGCAGTACTTC. This sequence encodes CSASNVPGQDFYEQYF.

There are a few counts of this clonotype. The chain recombines TRBV15 with TRBJ2-2, with D unclear. V was cut by 3 bases and J by 3 bases, with 8 bases left in between. The CDR3 runs to 14 residues. Germline CDR1 and CDR2: LNHNV and YYDKDF (reference sequence). CDR3 DNA: TGTGCCACCAGCAGGTCATTATACACCGGGGAGCTGTTTTTT. Its translation is CATSRSLYTGELFF. Full variable domain (missing parts from reference TRBV15 and TRBJ2-2): DAMVIQNPRYQVTQFGKPVTLSCSQTLNHNVMYWYQQKSSQAPKLLFHYYDKDFNNEADTPDNFQSRRPNTSFCFLDIRSPGLGDTAMYLCATSRSLYTGELFFGEGSRLTVL.

The chain combines TRBV5-1 with TRBJ1-2; D is perhaps TRBD1 (5 bases). Trimming took off 2 bases at V and 6 bases at J, with 14 bases between the two ends. This CDR3 region has 14 residues. The germline CDR1 and CDR2 sequences are SGHRS and YFSETQ. The CDR3 sequence: CASSFRDGRDGYTF. DNA for the CDR3: TGCGCCAGCAGCTTTCGGGACGGACGGGATGGCTACACCTTC. The whole variable domain, remainder taken from reference TRBV5-1 and TRBJ1-2, is KAGVTQTPRYLIKTRGQQVTLSCSPISGHRSVSWYQQTPGQGLQFLFEYFSETQRNKGNFPGRFSGRQFSNSRSEMNVSTLELGDSALYLCASSFRDGRDGYTFGSGTRLTVV.

This clonotype was found a few times. The gene calls are TRBV7-2 and TRBJ2-7, with D possibly TRBD2 on 6 matching bases. CDR1 SGHTA and CDR2 FQGNSA come from the germline V gene. Trimming pared 7 bases from V and 1 base from J, leaving 11 bases between. CDR3 length: 13 amino acids. DNA for the CDR3: TGTGCCAGCAAGTCCCGGGGGTCCTACGAGCAGTACTTC. It encodes CASKSRGSYEQYF. The whole variable domain, remainder taken from reference TRBV7-2 and TRBJ2-7, is GAGVSQSPSNKVTEKGKDVELRCDPISGHTALYWYRQSLGQGLEFLIYFQGNSAPDKSGLPSDRFSAERTGGSVSTLTIQRTQQEDSAVYLCASKSRGSYEQYFGPGTRLTVT.

Many counts were recorded for this clonotype. The V gene is TRBV5-1, the J gene TRBJ1-1; D is unresolved. This CDR3 has 14 amino acids. CDR1 and CDR2 (germline): SGHRS, YFSETQ. Trimming shortened V by 0 bases and J by 2 bases, and 8 bases separated the two germline ends. The CDR3, as DNA: TGCGCCAGCAGCTTGGAGGGTACAAACACTGAAGCTTTCTTT. Its protein is CASSLEGTNTEAFF.